Listed below are T cell receptor beta chains from one sample, sequenced in a study of shared clonotypes between healthy human individuals. Using immunoSEQ multiplex PCR, the repertoire was profiled, and TCRdb retains in-frame clones only, with some absent. This repertoire shows a few hundred thousand clones, 74% found once; its top ten account for approximately 10%. Sequenced: memory CD4+ T cells sorted from blood. The receptors here all came from a man aged 25 to 45 in good health. Both conserved end residues are part of each CDR3. D genes are given only for firm matches. Clone size appears in some rows only: once, few, many, or a class for an expanded clone.

cdr3_nt: TGTGCCAGCAGCCAAGGGCACACCACAGATACGCAGTATTTT; cdr3_aa: CASSQGHTTDTQYF; d_call: NA; clone_size: NA; v_call: TRBV4-2; j_call: TRBJ2-3
cdr3_nt: TGTGCCAGCAGCTTAGCCACCAGCAGGGGCCCTTTTGGAAACACCATATATTTT; cdr3_aa: CASSLATSRGPFGNTIYF; d_call: NA; clone_size: once; v_call: TRBV7-2; j_call: TRBJ1-3
cdr3_nt: TGCAGCGTTGAGGGCTACACCTTC; cdr3_aa: CSVEGYTF; d_call: NA; clone_size: NA; v_call: TRBV29-1; j_call: TRBJ1-2
cdr3_nt: TGTGCCATCAGTGACGACAGGTCCTACTACGAGCAGTACTTC; cdr3_aa: CAISDDRSYYEQYF; d_call: NA; clone_size: NA; v_call: TRBV10-3; j_call: TRBJ2-7
cdr3_nt: TGTGCCAGCAGCCGTGGGCCGACACTAGATGGCTACACCTTC; cdr3_aa: CASSRGPTLDGYTF; d_call: NA; clone_size: few; v_call: TRBV7-9; j_call: TRBJ1-2
cdr3_nt: TGTGCCAGCAGCTGGACAGGGAACACCGGGGAGCTGTTTTTT; cdr3_aa: CASSWTGNTGELFF; d_call: TRBD1; clone_size: NA; v_call: TRBV5-4; j_call: TRBJ2-2
cdr3_nt: TGCGCCAGCAGTGCGACCGCCTCCGGGCCCCAGCATTTT; cdr3_aa: CASSATASGPQHF; d_call: NA; clone_size: NA; v_call: TRBV10-1; j_call: TRBJ1-5
cdr3_nt: TGTGCCAGCGGGGGGACCGGCTACAATGAGCAGTTCTTC; cdr3_aa: CASGGTGYNEQFF; d_call: NA; clone_size: NA; v_call: TRBV28; j_call: TRBJ2-1
cdr3_nt: TGTGCCAGCAGCCTACGGGGAAATGGAAACACCATATATTTT; cdr3_aa: CASSLRGNGNTIYF; d_call: NA; clone_size: NA; v_call: TRBV6-5; j_call: TRBJ1-3
cdr3_nt: TGCAGCGTTTCGGGACAGGGTGGTGGGGCCAACGTCCTGACTTTC; cdr3_aa: CSVSGQGGGANVLTF; d_call: TRBD1; clone_size: NA; v_call: TRBV29-1; j_call: TRBJ2-6
cdr3_nt: TGTGCCAGCAGCTTGGGCCCCGCGGTTTACAATGAGCAGTTCTTC; cdr3_aa: CASSLGPAVYNEQFF; d_call: NA; clone_size: NA; v_call: TRBV7-9; j_call: TRBJ2-1
cdr3_nt: TGTGCCAGCAGCATCCTAGGGGGGGACACTGAAGCTTTCTTT; cdr3_aa: CASSILGGDTEAFF; d_call: NA; clone_size: few; v_call: TRBV9; j_call: TRBJ1-1
cdr3_nt: TGCGCCAGCAGCTTGGCTCAAGGTCCGAACACTGAAGCTTTCTTT; cdr3_aa: CASSLAQGPNTEAFF; d_call: NA; clone_size: NA; v_call: TRBV5-1; j_call: TRBJ1-1
cdr3_nt: TGTGCCAGCAGGAACTTAGGCTATGGCTACACCTTC; cdr3_aa: CASRNLGYGYTF; d_call: NA; clone_size: many; v_call: TRBV6-5; j_call: TRBJ1-2
cdr3_nt: TGTGCCACCAGCAGAGTAAGGGGCCGGGCCAATGAGCAGTTCTTC; cdr3_aa: CATSRVRGRANEQFF; d_call: NA; clone_size: NA; v_call: TRBV15; j_call: TRBJ2-1
cdr3_nt: TGTGCCAGCAGCCTATTAGCAGGGGCAACTAATGAAAAACTGTTTTTT; cdr3_aa: CASSLLAGATNEKLFF; d_call: NA; clone_size: NA; v_call: TRBV7-9; j_call: TRBJ1-4
cdr3_nt: TGTGCCAGCAGCGTCGGACAGGGAGGGCAGCCCCAGCATTTT; cdr3_aa: CASSVGQGGQPQHF; d_call: TRBD1; clone_size: NA; v_call: TRBV6-1; j_call: TRBJ1-5
cdr3_nt: TGCGCCAGCAGCTTGGTTGGCGGGAGGGCCAGCTACGAGCAGTACTTC; cdr3_aa: CASSLVGGRASYEQYF; d_call: TRBD2; clone_size: NA; v_call: TRBV5-1; j_call: TRBJ2-7
cdr3_nt: TGCGCCAGCAGCTTGGGTAGGGGCGGCGAGCAGTACTTC; cdr3_aa: CASSLGRGGEQYF; d_call: NA; clone_size: NA; v_call: TRBV5-1; j_call: TRBJ2-7
cdr3_nt: TGTGCCAGCAGCCCCGTGAAGGCTAGCGGGACCGATACGCAGTATTTT; cdr3_aa: CASSPVKASGTDTQYF; d_call: TRBD2; clone_size: NA; v_call: TRBV5-4; j_call: TRBJ2-3
cdr3_nt: TGTGCCTGGAGTGTACAGGGGCGGAGGTACACCATATATTTT; cdr3_aa: CAWSVQGRRYTIYF; d_call: TRBD1; clone_size: NA; v_call: TRBV30; j_call: TRBJ1-3
cdr3_nt: TGTGCCAGCAGCTTGGGGACAGGGAGATCCTACGAGCAGTACTTC; cdr3_aa: CASSLGTGRSYEQYF; d_call: TRBD1; clone_size: NA; v_call: TRBV5-4; j_call: TRBJ2-7
cdr3_nt: TGTGCCACCCGTGGTTGGGGACAGGGTTCCTACGAGCAGTACTTC; cdr3_aa: CATRGWGQGSYEQYF; d_call: TRBD1; clone_size: NA; v_call: TRBV11-2; j_call: TRBJ2-7
cdr3_nt: TGTGCCAGCAGCTCATCAGGACTAGTCAGGAGCACAGATACGCAGTATTTT; cdr3_aa: CASSSSGLVRSTDTQYF; d_call: TRBD2; clone_size: NA; v_call: TRBV5-4; j_call: TRBJ2-3
cdr3_nt: TGTGCCAGCAGTTCAAACGGAATCGGAGAGCAGTTCTTC; cdr3_aa: CASSSNGIGEQFF; d_call: NA; clone_size: NA; v_call: TRBV11-3; j_call: TRBJ2-1
cdr3_nt: TGTGCCAGCTCACCGAGACAGGGTGTTGGCTACACCTTC; cdr3_aa: CASSPRQGVGYTF; d_call: TRBD1; clone_size: NA; v_call: TRBV18; j_call: TRBJ1-2
cdr3_nt: TGTGCCAGCAGTTTCAATGGGGCGTTCGGCTACACCTTC; cdr3_aa: CASSFNGAFGYTF; d_call: NA; clone_size: NA; v_call: TRBV27; j_call: TRBJ1-2
cdr3_nt: TGTGCCTGGAGTGGCGAAACCGGCAGGGCGAGTCAGCCCCAGCATTTT; cdr3_aa: CAWSGETGRASQPQHF; d_call: NA; clone_size: NA; v_call: TRBV30; j_call: TRBJ1-5
cdr3_nt: TGTGCCAGCAGCCAAAAAGGGACAGATACGCAGTATTTT; cdr3_aa: CASSQKGTDTQYF; d_call: NA; clone_size: NA; v_call: TRBV7-9; j_call: TRBJ2-3
cdr3_nt: TGTGCCAGCAGTTTATGGGACATCGCGGCCGGGGAGCTGTTTTTT; cdr3_aa: CASSLWDIAAGELFF; d_call: NA; clone_size: once; v_call: TRBV28; j_call: TRBJ2-2
cdr3_nt: TGCAGCGTTGAACAGGGTACGGGTGGCTACACCTTC; cdr3_aa: CSVEQGTGGYTF; d_call: NA; clone_size: once; v_call: TRBV29-1; j_call: TRBJ1-2
cdr3_nt: TGTGCCAGCAGTTACGGGATGAACACTGAAGCTTTCTTT; cdr3_aa: CASSYGMNTEAFF; d_call: NA; clone_size: NA; v_call: TRBV6-6; j_call: TRBJ1-1
cdr3_nt: TGTGCCAGCAGTTCCCTGACAGGGGCAACTAATGAAAAACTGTTTTTT; cdr3_aa: CASSSLTGATNEKLFF; d_call: TRBD1; clone_size: few; v_call: TRBV6-5; j_call: TRBJ1-4
cdr3_nt: TGCGCCAGCAGCCAAGAACCCCCCGAGCGGGAGGTGTGCGAGCAGTACTTC; cdr3_aa: CASSQEPPEREVCEQYF; d_call: TRBD2; clone_size: NA; v_call: TRBV4-1; j_call: TRBJ2-7
cdr3_nt: TGTGCCAGCAGGAGGTTGTCCACTGAAGCTTTCTTT; cdr3_aa: CASRRLSTEAFF; d_call: NA; clone_size: once; v_call: TRBV28; j_call: TRBJ1-1
cdr3_nt: TGTGCCAGCAGTTCCCCCCTTGACAGGAGGCACGACGTTAATGAAAAACTGTTTTTT; cdr3_aa: CASSSPLDRRHDVNEKLFF; d_call: NA; clone_size: NA; v_call: TRBV2; j_call: TRBJ1-4
cdr3_nt: TGTGCCAGCAGCCAAGATAGGGGTGGGACTGAAGCTTTCTTT; cdr3_aa: CASSQDRGGTEAFF; d_call: NA; clone_size: NA; v_call: TRBV4-2; j_call: TRBJ1-1
cdr3_nt: TGTGCCAGCAGTCGGCCTGAGCAGTACTTC; cdr3_aa: CASSRPEQYF; d_call: NA; clone_size: NA; v_call: TRBV25-1; j_call: TRBJ2-7
cdr3_nt: TGTGCCAGCAGTCGGTGGGGCGGTCCCTACAATGAGCAGTTCTTC; cdr3_aa: CASSRWGGPYNEQFF; d_call: NA; clone_size: NA; v_call: TRBV13; j_call: TRBJ2-1
cdr3_nt: TGTGCCAGCAGTGAATTTAAGGACACTGAAGCTTTCTTT; cdr3_aa: CASSEFKDTEAFF; d_call: NA; clone_size: NA; v_call: TRBV25-1; j_call: TRBJ1-1